This T cell receptor (beta chain) was retrieved from a study of shared clonotypes between healthy human individuals. CDR3 size: 19 residues. The V gene lost 6 bases and the J gene lost 0 bases, with 24 bases spanning the gap. The germline V gene has CDR1 KGHSH and CDR2 LQKENI. Among the donors, all were Caucasian adults who lived in Nashville, Tennessee. The protocol was immunoSEQ multiplex PCR, while the TCRdb copy is restricted to in-frame clones and leaves out a portion. Of approximately 500,000 clones in the sample, 95% to 97% were seen once. The chain links TRBV18 to TRBJ1-5; D is undetermined. The source is a woman aged 25 to 39 in good health. Sequencing was carried out using naive CD4+ T cells sorted from blood. This sample's subset: CD45RA+ positively selected. CDR3 DNA sequence: TGTGCCAGCTCCGGCGGGTCGGTCGCGGGTTATTATAGCAATCAGCCCCAGCATTTT. It is translated as CASSGGSVAGYYSNQPQHF.